This T cell receptor beta chain was retrieved from a study of blood T cell repertoires in COVID-19. The ends were cut back, 0 bases at V and 4 bases at J, with 10 bases in the middle. CDR1 and CDR2 (germline): SGHDN, FVKESK. The CDR3 is made up of 15 amino acids. In the authors' workflow: Amplification from reference gene primers served as the basis for estimated nucleated cell counts. TCRdb keeps only in-frame clones here, not all; method: immunoSEQ multiplex PCR. The V and J calls and the clone size are those of that table, but D and trimming were determined from the DNA. The table includes under 300,000 clones, 81% detected once.

The receptor comes from a woman aged 60-75 years with active or convalescent COVID-19. The chain has TRBV14 and TRBJ1-5; D remains ambiguous. The sample consisted of peripheral blood. The CDR3 DNA is TGTGCCAGCAGCCAAGATTTTGGAGCGAATCAGCCCCAGCATTTT. As protein: CASSQDFGANQPQHF.